One sample yielded the 20 T cell receptor beta chains listed below, sequenced in a study of blood T cell repertoires in COVID-19. The method was immunoSEQ multiplex PCR; TCRdb's version includes in-frame clones alone and lacks a portion of them. The repertoire holds 75,000 to 95,000 clones, with 87% as singletons. Material: peripheral blood. These TCRs come from a woman aged 60-70 years with COVID-19, enrolled during active disease.

The chain employs TRBV3-1 (or the pseudogene TRBV3-2) and TRBJ2-1; 10 bases line up with TRBD2. This CDR3 has 15 amino acids. V gave up 3 bases and J gave up 4 bases; unmatched junction bases: 3. Germline V lookup: CDR1 LGHDT, CDR2 YNNKEL (reference sequence). CDR3 nucleotides: TGTGCCAGCAGCCACCGGACTAGCGGATACAATGAGCAGTTCTTC. Residues: CASSHRTSGYNEQFF.

The chain joins TRBV11-2 to TRBJ2-5; 9 bases line up with TRBD1. This CDR3 has 17 amino acids. CDR1 is SGHAT, CDR2 FQNNGV, per germline. V gave up 1 base and J gave up 2 bases; unmatched junction bases: 8. CDR3: CASSLAPLGTGQETQYF. CDR3 bases: TGTGCCAGCAGCTTAGCCCCCCTGGGGACAGGGCAAGAGACCCAGTACTTC.

This clone showed up just a few times. The rearrangement joins TRBV28 to TRBJ1-2; D gene uncertain. The CDR3 contains 12 residues. The ends were cut back, 4 bases at V and 8 bases at J, with 11 bases in the middle. Germline V CDR1 and CDR2: MDHEN, SYDVKM. The CDR3 protein is CASSYTERGYTF. The CDR3 DNA sequence: TGTGCCAGCAGTTACACGGAGCGAGGCTACACCTTC.

This sequence joins TRBV10-2 and TRBJ2-6; 9 positions agree with TRBD1. Trimming at V came to 8 bases and at J to 0 bases, leaving 8 bases not matched to a gene. Per the germline V gene, CDR1 is WSHSY and CDR2 is SAAADI. The CDR3 length is 17 residues. The CDR3 DNA is TGCGCCAGCGGCCCGGGACAGGGAAGCTCTGGGGCCAACGTCCTGACTTTC. Translating gives CASGPGQGSSGANVLTF.

The chain couples TRBV4-2 to TRBJ1-4, with D possibly being TRBD1 (6 bases). The germline V and J ends were trimmed by 0 bases and 5 bases, with 16 bases remaining between them. CDR3 length: 17 residues. CDR1 and CDR2 from the germline V gene are LGHNA and YNFKEQ. The CDR3, as DNA: TGTGCCAGCAGCCAAGATCGTTTGACAGGAAGAAATGAAAAACTGTTTTTT. It yields the protein CASSQDRLTGRNEKLFF.

J is TRBJ1-1 and V is TRBV19; D is ambiguous. This CDR3 has 17 residues. Germline V CDR1 and CDR2: LNHDA, SQIVND (reference sequence). V lost 3 bases, J lost 0 bases, and 17 bases lay in between. The CDR3 protein is CASSMRSARDMNTEAFF. The CDR3 coding sequence is TGTGCCAGTAGTATGAGGTCAGCTCGCGATATGAACACTGAAGCTTTCTTT.

The gene calls are TRBV5-4 and TRBJ1-2, with 7 bases identical to TRBD1. J was trimmed by 3 bases and V by 4 bases; bases with no gene match: 3. The CDR3 is 13 amino acids. Germline CDR1 and CDR2: SGHNT and YYREEE (reference sequence). The CDR3: CASSRDRDYGYTF. The CDR3 bases are TGTGCCAGCAGCCGGGACAGAGACTATGGCTACACCTTC.

This clone was seen only once. The chain couples TRBV27 to TRBJ1-1, with 9 bases that match TRBD1. The CDR3 runs to 13 residues. The V gene's germline CDR1 is MNHEY and CDR2 SMNVEV (reference sequence). Trimming took 6 bases from V and 3 from J; bases not matched to a gene: 2. This CDR3 is CASRTGGDTEAFF. The DNA of the CDR3 is TGTGCCAGCAGGACAGGGGGAGACACTGAAGCTTTCTTT.

The V gene is TRBV24-1, the J gene TRBJ2-1; possible D gene TRBD1, 6 bases. V dropped 3 bases and J dropped 10 bases, with 12 bases sitting between them. The CDR3 consists of 13 residues. The germline gives CDR1 KGHDR, CDR2 SFDVKD. CDR3 loop: CATSDTRGREQFF. CDR3 coding DNA: TGTGCCACCAGTGATACCAGGGGACGGGAGCAGTTCTTC.

Only a few counts were recorded for this clone. The V and J genes are TRBV25-1 and TRBJ1-6; tentative D call: TRBD1 (6 bases). CDR1 is MGHDK and CDR2 is SYGVNS in the germline V gene. The CDR3 consists of 13 residues. V was clipped by 4 bases and J by 7 bases, with 8 bases between them. CDR3: CASSARGNSPLHF. The CDR3 bases are TGTGCCAGCAGTGCCAGGGGCAATTCACCCCTCCACTTT.

This chain connects TRBV5-4 to TRBJ2-5; tentatively, D is TRBD2 (8 bases). The CDR3 contains 15 residues. V was pared by 4 bases and J by 5 bases, with 18 bases between. Germline CDR1 and CDR2: SGHNT and YYREEE (reference sequence). This chain's CDR3 is CASSLPGQREETQYF. CDR3 sequence (DNA): TGTGCCAGCAGCCTCCCGGGACAGCGGGAGGAGACCCAGTACTTC.

This chain connects TRBV4-2 to TRBJ1-1; TRBD1 might be the D (6 bases). The germline CDR1 and CDR2 sequences are LGHNA and YNFKEQ. This CDR3 region has 15 residues. Deletions cut 2 bases from V and 3 bases from J, with 13 bases between. The CDR3 region is CASSQIRGVHTEAFF. CDR3 DNA sequence: TGTGCCAGCAGCCAAATCAGGGGAGTACACACTGAAGCTTTCTTT.

The chain combines TRBV5-1 with TRBJ2-5; TRBD1 is a possible D gene (7 bases). Between the trimmed V and J ends, which lost 5 bases and 5 bases, there was a span of 13 bases. The V gene's germline CDR1 is SGHRS and CDR2 YFSETQ. The CDR3 totals 13 residues. The CDR3 DNA sequence: TGCGCCAGCAGAGAACCAGGGGGGGAGACCCAGTACTTC. It yields the protein CASREPGGETQYF. The full variable domain, with the rest looked up from reference TRBV5-1 and TRBJ2-5, is KAGVTQTPRYLIKTRGQQVTLSCSPISGHRSVSWYQQTPGQGLQFLFEYFSETQRNKGNFPGRFSGRQFSNSRSEMNVSTLELGDSALYLCASREPGGETQYFGPGTRLLVL.

The chain uses TRBV27 and TRBJ2-3, with TRBD2 as a possible D gene (5 bases). V lost 2 bases and J lost 5, with 5 bases in between. The CDR3 spans 12 residues. Germline CDR1 is MNHEY and CDR2 is SMNVEV (reference sequence). CDR3 protein: CASSLGGDTQYF. The CDR3 DNA reads as TGTGCCAGCAGTTTAGGAGGAGATACGCAGTATTTT.

The rearrangement links TRBV19 to TRBJ2-5, with D possibly TRBD2 on 7 matching bases. Germline lookup yields CDR1 LNHDA and CDR2 SQIVND (reference sequence). The CDR3 covers 16 residues. The V gene lost 2 bases and the J gene lost 4 bases, with 17 bases spanning the gap. CDR3: CASSIWAGAPGETQYF. The CDR3 DNA sequence: TGTGCCAGTAGTATATGGGCGGGGGCCCCAGGAGAGACCCAGTACTTC.

There are a few counts of this clone. This chain joins TRBV9 and TRBJ1-2; no clear D gene. The V and J ends lost 4 bases and 0 bases respectively, with 10 bases between them. Germline CDR1 reads SGDLS; CDR2 reads YYNGEE. The CDR3 runs to 14 residues. The CDR3, as DNA: TGTGCCAGCAGCCCACACATCACTAACTATGGCTACACCTTC. This translates into CASSPHITNYGYTF.

CDR3 sequence reads: CATSTLGQGVFEQYF. The CDR3 nucleotides read TGTGCCACCTCGACCCTTGGACAGGGCGTTTTCGAGCAGTACTTC. The chain has TRBV19 and TRBJ2-7; 8 bases are a match to TRBD1. Germline V lookup: CDR1 LNHDA, CDR2 SQIVND (reference sequence). The CDR3 consists of 15 residues. The junction had 17 bases not matched to a gene; V was cut back by 10 bases and J by 6 bases.

V and J are TRBV2 and TRBJ2-7, with TRBD1 as a possible D gene (6 bases). The germline V gene encodes CDR1 SNHLY and CDR2 FYNNEI. The V end lost 7 bases, the J end lost 0 bases, and 19 bases lay between the germline ends. The CDR3 length is 16 residues. The CDR3 sequence is CASTEQGQPNSYEQYF. CDR3 DNA sequence: TGTGCCAGCACCGAGCAAGGACAGCCCAACTCCTACGAGCAGTACTTC.

This clone was picked up one time. The chain combines TRBV14 with TRBJ2-1; no firm D call. V gave up 3 bases and J gave up 15 bases, with 12 bases separating them. The CDR3 extends over 11 amino acids. The germline gives CDR1 SGHDN, CDR2 FVKESK. The CDR3 DNA reads TGTGCCAGCAGCCATGGGCCGTGGGCGTTCTTC. Translated, it gives CASSHGPWAFF.

V gene TRBV4-2 combines with J gene TRBJ2-7, with 11 bases lining up with TRBD1. The V segment lost 3 bases and the J segment 4 bases; nucleotides outside the gene matches: 5. The CDR3 loop spans 15 amino acids. Germline lookup yields CDR1 LGHNA and CDR2 YNFKEQ. CDR3 nucleotides: TGTGCCAGCAGCCATAATTGGGACAGGGGGTACGAGCAGTACTTC. The encoded protein is CASSHNWDRGYEQYF.